Below are 13 T cell receptor beta chains sequenced from a single sample in a study of OX40 agonist ivuxolimab in advanced cancers. Here immunoSEQ multiplex PCR was the method, and the copy in TCRdb shows in-frame clones only, minus some. The repertoire holds 100,000 to 120,000 clones, with 89% as singletons. Sample: CD4+ or CD8+ T cells sorted from blood, taken in a trial of the OX40 agonist ivuxolimab. The origin of the receptors is an adult with an advanced solid tumor such as melanoma, head and neck, liver or kidney cancer.

The CDR3 DNA is TGTGCCAGCAGCTTGCTAGCGGGAGCAGATGAGCAGTTCTTC. Residues: CASSLLAGADEQFF. The rearrangement links TRBV5-5 to TRBJ2-1; 10 nucleotides agree with TRBD2. Germline CDR1 reads SGHKS; CDR2 reads YYEKEE (reference sequence). J gave up 8 bases and V 1 base, and 3 bases lay outside the gene matches. The CDR3 covers 14 residues.

The rearrangement uses TRBV5-4 and TRBJ1-4; a weak D match, TRBD1 (5 bases). CDR3 length equals 16 residues. Germline V gene data show CDR1 as SGHNT and CDR2 as YYREEE (reference sequence). V was pared by 0 bases and J by 1 base, with 10 bases between. The CDR3 DNA reads TGTGCCAGCAGCTTGGGCCCCGGACAAACTAATGAAAAACTGTTTTTT. Protein sequence: CASSLGPGQTNEKLFF.

The chain uses TRBV5-4 and TRBJ2-5; D gene ambiguous. Trimming shortened V by 4 bases and J by 2 bases, and 12 bases separated the two germline ends. There are 14 residues in the CDR3. Per germline, CDR1 SGHNT and CDR2 YYREEE (reference sequence). The chain's CDR3 is CASSPGALQETQYF. In DNA, the CDR3 is TGTGCCAGCAGCCCTGGTGCCCTTCAAGAGACCCAGTACTTC.

This clone was detected only once. The chain uses TRBV27 and TRBJ1-1; D is unresolved. CDR3 size: 13 residues. Germline CDR1 is MNHEY and CDR2 is SMNVEV (reference sequence). V was shortened by 10 bases and J by 2 bases, with 14 bases between the two germline ends. The CDR3 region is CANRWAVNTEAFF. Here the CDR3 DNA reads TGTGCCAACCGGTGGGCCGTCAACACTGAAGCTTTCTTT.

The rearrangement joins TRBV7-2 to TRBJ2-5; D perhaps matches TRBD1 (6 bases). CDR3 length: 12 amino acids. V was shortened by 3 bases and J by 5 bases, with 7 bases between the two germline ends. Per germline, CDR1 SGHTA and CDR2 FQGNSA. The CDR3 reads CASSFQGETQYF. The CDR3 region has the DNA TGTGCCAGCAGCTTTCAGGGGGAGACCCAGTACTTC.

The chain couples TRBV18 to TRBJ2-2; 7 positions agree with TRBD1. V lost 4 bases, J lost 0 bases, and 2 bases stayed unmatched. The CDR3 sequence is 15 residues long. In germline, CDR1 is KGHSH, CDR2 LQKENI. The CDR3 nucleotides read TGTGCCAGCTCACGTGGGACAGCGAACACCGGGGAGCTGTTTTTT. Encoded protein: CASSRGTANTGELFF.

The chain has TRBV16 and TRBJ2-7; 7 bases map to TRBD1. The CDR3 covers 13 residues. Germline V lookup: CDR1 KGHSY, CDR2 FQNENV. V lost 8 bases, J lost 1 base, and 5 bases stayed unmatched. DNA of the CDR3: TGTGCCAGCGCCTGGGACAGTTCCTACGAGCAGTACTTC. It yields the protein CASAWDSSYEQYF.

This clone was seen a single time. The rearrangement joins TRBV6-5 to TRBJ2-3; a weak D match, TRBD1 (5 bases). V gave up 2 bases and J gave up 14 bases, with 17 bases separating them. CDR1 and CDR2 from the germline V gene are MNHEY and SVGAGI. This CDR3 has 13 residues. CDR3 coding DNA: TGTGCCAGCAGTTACAACCAGGGCTCCTCTCCGTATTTT. Protein: CASSYNQGSSPYF.

This clone was seen a single time. This chain joins TRBV6-5 and TRBJ2-6, with D uncertain. Trimming took 4 bases from V and 0 from J, leaving 10 bases between them. The CDR3 runs to 16 residues. Germline V lookup: CDR1 MNHEY, CDR2 SVGAGI. For the CDR3, the DNA is TGTGCCAGCAGTTCGCAGATGATCTCTGGGGCCAACGTCCTGACTTTC. Amino acids: CASSSQMISGANVLTF.

V and J are TRBV29-1 and TRBJ2-5; TRBD1 might be the D (6 bases). Per germline, CDR1 SQVTM and CDR2 ANQGSEA. The CDR3 consists of 13 residues. The V gene lost 1 base and the J gene lost 5 bases, with 11 bases spanning the gap. This CDR3 reads CSVEGNQGETQYF. The CDR3 DNA sequence: TGCAGCGTTGAAGGGAACCAGGGGGAGACCCAGTACTTC.

The V gene is TRBV30, the J gene TRBJ1-5; TRBD1 agrees at 8 bases. Germline V CDR1 and CDR2: GTSNPN, SVGIG (reference sequence). V lost 4 bases and J lost 0; bases outside the gene matches: 2. The CDR3 runs 14 residues. CDR3 amino acids: CAWTTGVSNQPQHF. The DNA for the CDR3 is TGTGCCTGGACGACAGGGGTTAGCAATCAGCCCCAGCATTTT.

This clone appeared a few times. This sequence joins TRBV6-5 and TRBJ1-1; TRBD1 might be the D (5 bases). Germline V gene data show CDR1 as MNHEY and CDR2 as SVGAGI. This CDR3 is built from 14 residues. V lost 5 bases and J 6 bases, leaving 16 bases between the germline ends. In DNA form, the CDR3 reads TGTGCCAGCAGTCGCCGAACAGGCGGGGCTGAAGCTTTCTTT. Encoded protein: CASSRRTGGAEAFF.

This chain uses TRBV11-3 with TRBJ2-2; D perhaps matches TRBD1 (6 bases). V was clipped by 5 bases and J by 0 bases, with 10 bases between them. The CDR3 has 15 residues. Germline V gene data show CDR1 as SGHNT and CDR2 as YENEEA. The CDR3 DNA reads as TGTGCCAGCAGCCGGGACACCGCGAACACCGGGGAGCTGTTTTTT. It encodes CASSRDTANTGELFF.